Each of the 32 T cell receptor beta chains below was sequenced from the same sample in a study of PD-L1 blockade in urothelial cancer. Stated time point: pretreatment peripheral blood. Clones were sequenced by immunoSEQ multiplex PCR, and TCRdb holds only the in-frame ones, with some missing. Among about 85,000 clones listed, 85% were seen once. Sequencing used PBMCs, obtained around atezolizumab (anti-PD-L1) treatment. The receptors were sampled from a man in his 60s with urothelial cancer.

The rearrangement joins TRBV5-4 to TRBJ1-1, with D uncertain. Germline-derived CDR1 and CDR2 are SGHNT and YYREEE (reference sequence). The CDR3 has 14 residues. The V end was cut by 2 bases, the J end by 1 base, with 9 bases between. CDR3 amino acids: CASSFETGNTEAFF. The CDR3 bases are TGTGCCAGCAGCTTCGAAACGGGGAACACTGAAGCTTTCTTT.

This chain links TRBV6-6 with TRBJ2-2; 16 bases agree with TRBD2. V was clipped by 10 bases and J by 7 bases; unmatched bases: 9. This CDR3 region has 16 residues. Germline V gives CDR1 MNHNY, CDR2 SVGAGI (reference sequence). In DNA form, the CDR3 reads TGTGCCACCAAGGGACTAGCGGGAGGGGTGGGCGGGGAGCTGTTTTTT. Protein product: CATKGLAGGVGGELFF.

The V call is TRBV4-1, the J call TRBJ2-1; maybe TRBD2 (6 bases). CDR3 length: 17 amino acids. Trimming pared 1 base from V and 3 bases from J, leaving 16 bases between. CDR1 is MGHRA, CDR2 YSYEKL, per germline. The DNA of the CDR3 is TGCGCCAGCAGCCAAGGACTGGCTAGCGTCCTCTACAATGAGCAGTTCTTC. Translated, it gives CASSQGLASVLYNEQFF.

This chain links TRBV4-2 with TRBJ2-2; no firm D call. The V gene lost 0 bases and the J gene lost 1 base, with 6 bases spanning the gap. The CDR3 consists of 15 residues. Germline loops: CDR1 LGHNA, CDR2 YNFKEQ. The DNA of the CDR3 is TGTGCCAGCAGCCAAGATACCGGGAACACCGGGGAGCTGTTTTTT. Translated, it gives CASSQDTGNTGELFF.

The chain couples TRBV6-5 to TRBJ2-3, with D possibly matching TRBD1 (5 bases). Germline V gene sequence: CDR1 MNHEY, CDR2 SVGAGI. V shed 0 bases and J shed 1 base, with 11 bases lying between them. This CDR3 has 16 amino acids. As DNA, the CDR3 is TGTGCCAGCAGTTACTCGAGACAGCTTCGCACAGATACGCAGTATTTT. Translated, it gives CASSYSRQLRTDTQYF.

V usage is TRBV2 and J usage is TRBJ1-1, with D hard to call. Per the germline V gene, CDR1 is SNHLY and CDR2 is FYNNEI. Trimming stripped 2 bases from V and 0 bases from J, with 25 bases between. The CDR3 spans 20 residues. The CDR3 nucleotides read TGTGCCAGCAGTGAAACCCAAATTGATCCAGAAACAACCATGAACACTGAAGCTTTCTTT. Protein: CASSETQIDPETTMNTEAFF.

The CDR3 DNA is TGTGCCAGCAGCTTAGCGGGATCCCCAGATACGCAGTATTTT. It encodes CASSLAGSPDTQYF. The chain is built from TRBV11-3 and TRBJ2-3, with TRBD2 as a possible D gene (5 bases). This CDR3 contains 14 residues. Germline loops: CDR1 SGHNT, CDR2 YENEEA. V lost 1 base, J lost 4 bases, and 9 bases lay in between.

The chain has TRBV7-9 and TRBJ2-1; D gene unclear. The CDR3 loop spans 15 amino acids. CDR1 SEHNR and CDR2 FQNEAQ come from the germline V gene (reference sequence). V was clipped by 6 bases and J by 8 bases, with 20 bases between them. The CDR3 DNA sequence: TGTGCCAGCAGTCATTACGTCTTAGCTAAGGATGAGCAGTTCTTC. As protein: CASSHYVLAKDEQFF.

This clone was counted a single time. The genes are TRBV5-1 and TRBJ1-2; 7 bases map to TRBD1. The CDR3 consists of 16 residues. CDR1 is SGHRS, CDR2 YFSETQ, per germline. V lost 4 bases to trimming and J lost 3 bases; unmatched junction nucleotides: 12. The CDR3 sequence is CASSPEAGQTHYGYTF. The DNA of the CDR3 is TGCGCCAGCAGCCCCGAGGCGGGACAGACACACTATGGCTACACCTTC.

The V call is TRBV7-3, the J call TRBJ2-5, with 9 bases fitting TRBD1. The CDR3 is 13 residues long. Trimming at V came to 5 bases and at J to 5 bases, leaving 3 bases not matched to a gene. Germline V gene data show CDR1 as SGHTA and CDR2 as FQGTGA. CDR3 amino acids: CASSVGTGETQYF. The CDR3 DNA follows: TGTGCCAGCAGCGTCGGGACAGGGGAGACCCAGTACTTC.

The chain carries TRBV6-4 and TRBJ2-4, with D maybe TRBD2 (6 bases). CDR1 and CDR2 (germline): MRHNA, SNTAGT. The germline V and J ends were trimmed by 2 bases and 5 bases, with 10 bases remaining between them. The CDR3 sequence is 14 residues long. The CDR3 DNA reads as TGTGCCAGCAGTGACGCGGGGTTTGAAAACATTCAGTACTTC. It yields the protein CASSDAGFENIQYF.

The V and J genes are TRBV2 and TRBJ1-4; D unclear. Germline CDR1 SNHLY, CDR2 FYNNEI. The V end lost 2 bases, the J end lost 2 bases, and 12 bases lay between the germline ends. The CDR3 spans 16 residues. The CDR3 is CASSEYGGRTNEKLFF. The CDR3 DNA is TGTGCCAGCAGTGAATACGGAGGGCGGACTAATGAAAAACTGTTTTTT.

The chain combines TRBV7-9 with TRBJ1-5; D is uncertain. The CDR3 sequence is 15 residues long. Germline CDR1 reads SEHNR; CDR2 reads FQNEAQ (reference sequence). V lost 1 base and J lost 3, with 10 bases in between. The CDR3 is CASSLVESNNQPQHF. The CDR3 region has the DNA TGTGCCAGCAGCTTAGTAGAGTCCAACAATCAGCCCCAGCATTTT.

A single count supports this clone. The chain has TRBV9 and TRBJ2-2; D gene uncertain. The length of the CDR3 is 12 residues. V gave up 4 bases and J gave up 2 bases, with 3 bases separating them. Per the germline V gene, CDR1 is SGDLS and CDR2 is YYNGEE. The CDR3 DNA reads TGTGCCAGCAGCCTAAACACCGGGGAGCTGTTTTTT. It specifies CASSLNTGELFF.

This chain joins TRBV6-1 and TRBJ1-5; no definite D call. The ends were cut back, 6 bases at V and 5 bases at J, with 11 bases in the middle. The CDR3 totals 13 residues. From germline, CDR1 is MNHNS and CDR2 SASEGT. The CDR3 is CASREEAHQPQHF. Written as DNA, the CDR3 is TGTGCCAGCAGGGAGGAGGCACATCAGCCCCAGCATTTT.

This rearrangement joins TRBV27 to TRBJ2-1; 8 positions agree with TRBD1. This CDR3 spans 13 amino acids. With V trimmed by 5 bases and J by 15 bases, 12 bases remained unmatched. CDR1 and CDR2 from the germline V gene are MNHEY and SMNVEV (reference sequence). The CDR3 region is CASSTGTGLYLFF. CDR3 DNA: TGTGCCAGCAGTACAGGGACAGGTCTATATCTGTTCTTC.

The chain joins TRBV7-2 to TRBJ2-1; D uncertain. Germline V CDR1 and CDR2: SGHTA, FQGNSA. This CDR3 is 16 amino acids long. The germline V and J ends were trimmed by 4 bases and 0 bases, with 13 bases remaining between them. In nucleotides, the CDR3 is TGTGCCAGCAGCTCGAAAACAGTAAGCTCCTACAATGAGCAGTTCTTC. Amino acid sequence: CASSSKTVSSYNEQFF.

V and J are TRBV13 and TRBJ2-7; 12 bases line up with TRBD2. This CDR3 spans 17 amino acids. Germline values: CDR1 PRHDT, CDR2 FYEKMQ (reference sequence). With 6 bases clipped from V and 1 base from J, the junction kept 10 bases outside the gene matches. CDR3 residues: CASRPTSLAGGSYEQYF. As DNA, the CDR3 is TGTGCCAGCAGACCTACCTCACTAGCGGGAGGATCCTACGAGCAGTACTTC.

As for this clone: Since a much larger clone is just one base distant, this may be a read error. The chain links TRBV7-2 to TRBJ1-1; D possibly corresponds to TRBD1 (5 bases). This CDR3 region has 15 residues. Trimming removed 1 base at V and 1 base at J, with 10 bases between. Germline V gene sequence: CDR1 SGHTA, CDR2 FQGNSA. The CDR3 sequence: CASSLDLTGNTEAFF. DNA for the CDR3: TGTGCCAGCAGCTTAGACCTCACAGGGAACACTGAAGCTTTCTTT.

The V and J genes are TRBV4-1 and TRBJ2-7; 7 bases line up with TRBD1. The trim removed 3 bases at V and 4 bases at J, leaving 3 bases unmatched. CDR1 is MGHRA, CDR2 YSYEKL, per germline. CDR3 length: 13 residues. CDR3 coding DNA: TGCGCCAGCAGCCAGGGACAGATGTACGAGCAGTACTTC. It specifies CASSQGQMYEQYF.

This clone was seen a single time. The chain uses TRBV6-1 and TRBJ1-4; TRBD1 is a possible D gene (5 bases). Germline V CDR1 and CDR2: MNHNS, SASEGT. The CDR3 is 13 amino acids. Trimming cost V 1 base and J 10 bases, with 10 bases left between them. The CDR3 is CASSEGGLRKLFF. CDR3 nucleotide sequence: TGTGCCAGCAGTGAAGGGGGACTGCGAAAACTGTTTTTT.

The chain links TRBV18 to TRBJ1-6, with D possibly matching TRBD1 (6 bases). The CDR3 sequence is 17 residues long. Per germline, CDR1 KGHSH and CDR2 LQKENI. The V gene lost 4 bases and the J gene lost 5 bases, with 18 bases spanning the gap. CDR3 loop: CASSLPGHRKNNSPLHF. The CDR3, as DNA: TGTGCCAGCTCACTACCGGGACACCGAAAAAATAATTCACCCCTCCACTTT.

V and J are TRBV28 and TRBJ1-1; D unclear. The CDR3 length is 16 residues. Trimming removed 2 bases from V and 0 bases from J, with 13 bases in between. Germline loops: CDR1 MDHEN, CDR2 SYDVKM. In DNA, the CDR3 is TGTGCCAGCAGTTTAGAGGGATTCCGTATGAACACTGAAGCTTTCTTT. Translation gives CASSLEGFRMNTEAFF.

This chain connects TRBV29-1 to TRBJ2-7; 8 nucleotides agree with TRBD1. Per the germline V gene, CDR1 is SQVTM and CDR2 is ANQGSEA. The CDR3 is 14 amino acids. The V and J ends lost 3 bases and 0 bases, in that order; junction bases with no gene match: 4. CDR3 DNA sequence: TGCAGCGTTGAGGGACAGGCTACCTCCTACGAGCAGTACTTC. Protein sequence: CSVEGQATSYEQYF.

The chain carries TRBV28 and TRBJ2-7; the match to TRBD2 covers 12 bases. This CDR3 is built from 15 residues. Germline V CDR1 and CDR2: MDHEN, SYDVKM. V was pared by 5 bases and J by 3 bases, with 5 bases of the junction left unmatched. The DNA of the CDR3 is TGTGCCAGCAGTGTACTAGCGGGGGGACTCTACGAGCAGTACTTC. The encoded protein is CASSVLAGGLYEQYF.

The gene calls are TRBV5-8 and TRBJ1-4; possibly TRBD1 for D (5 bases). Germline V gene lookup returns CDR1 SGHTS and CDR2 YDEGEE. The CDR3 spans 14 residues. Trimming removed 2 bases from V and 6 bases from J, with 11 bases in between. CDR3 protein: CASSFLRADEKLFF. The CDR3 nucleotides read TGTGCCAGCAGCTTTCTCAGGGCAGATGAAAAACTGTTTTTT.

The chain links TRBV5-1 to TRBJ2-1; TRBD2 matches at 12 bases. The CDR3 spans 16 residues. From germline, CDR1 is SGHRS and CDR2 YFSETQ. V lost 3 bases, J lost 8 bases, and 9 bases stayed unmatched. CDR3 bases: TGCGCCAGCAGCTCCCGGACTAGCGGGACTCATGATGAGCAGTTCTTC. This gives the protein CASSSRTSGTHDEQFF.

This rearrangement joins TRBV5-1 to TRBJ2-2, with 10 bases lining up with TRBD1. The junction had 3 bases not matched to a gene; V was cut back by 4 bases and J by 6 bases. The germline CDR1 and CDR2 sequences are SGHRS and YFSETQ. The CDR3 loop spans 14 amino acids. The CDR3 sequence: CASSGDRGPGELFF. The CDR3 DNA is TGCGCCAGCAGCGGGGACAGGGGACCCGGGGAGCTGTTTTTT.

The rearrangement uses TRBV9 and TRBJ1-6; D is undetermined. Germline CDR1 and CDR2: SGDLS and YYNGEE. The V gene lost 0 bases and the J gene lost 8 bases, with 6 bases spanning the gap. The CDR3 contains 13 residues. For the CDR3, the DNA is TGTGCCAGCAGCGTAGAGGAGTATTCACCCCTCCACTTT. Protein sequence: CASSVEEYSPLHF.

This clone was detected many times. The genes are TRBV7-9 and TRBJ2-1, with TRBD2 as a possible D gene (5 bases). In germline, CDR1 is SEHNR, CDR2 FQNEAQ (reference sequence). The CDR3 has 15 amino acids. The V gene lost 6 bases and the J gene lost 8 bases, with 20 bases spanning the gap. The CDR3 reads CASRTPRGRGDEQFF. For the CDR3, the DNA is TGTGCCAGCAGAACCCCGAGAGGTCGGGGAGATGAGCAGTTCTTC.

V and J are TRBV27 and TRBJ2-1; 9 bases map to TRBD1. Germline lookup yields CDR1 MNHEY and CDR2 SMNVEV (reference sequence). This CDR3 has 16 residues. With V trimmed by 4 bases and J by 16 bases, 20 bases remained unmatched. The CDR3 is CASSSPPGQGTNEPFF. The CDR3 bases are TGTGCCAGCAGTTCGCCACCGGGACAGGGAACTAATGAGCCCTTCTTC.

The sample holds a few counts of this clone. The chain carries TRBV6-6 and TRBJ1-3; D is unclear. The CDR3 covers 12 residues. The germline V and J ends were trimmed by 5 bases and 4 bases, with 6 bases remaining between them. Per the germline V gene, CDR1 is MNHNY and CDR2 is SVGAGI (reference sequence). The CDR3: CASSVAGNTIYF. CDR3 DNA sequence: TGTGCCAGCAGTGTGGCCGGAAACACCATATATTTT.